The 30 T cell receptor beta chains listed next were all sequenced from one sample in a study of Ad26.COV2.S vaccination and SARS-CoV-2 variants. Treatment denoted: over 15 received Ad26.COV2.S at low or high dose, single or two shots; 5 received placebo; per-sample allocation not given. Following the first vaccine or placebo injection, samples were taken on day 63. Sequencing used immunoSEQ multiplex PCR; TCRdb keeps in-frame clones, though not all of them. Among 240,000 or so clones listed, 70% to 90% were seen once. Source: peripheral blood, taken in a trial of Ad26.COV2.S vaccine versus placebo. Receptors were obtained from a person aged 18-65 years who received the Ad26.COV2.S COVID-19 vaccine or a placebo.

The chain joins TRBV29-1 to TRBJ2-3; TRBD2 matches 7 bases. The CDR3 is 14 amino acids. Germline lookup yields CDR1 SQVTM and CDR2 ANQGSEA. In DNA, the CDR3 is TGCGGGGTACGGGCGGGAGTTTTATCAGATACGCAGTATTTT. Its translation: CGVRAGVLSDTQYF.

The chain combines TRBV29-1 with TRBJ1-4; 9 nucleotides match TRBD1. The CDR3 sequence is 18 residues long. Germline V gene data show CDR1 as SQVTM and CDR2 as ANQGSEA. The junction had 16 bases not matched to a gene; V was cut back by 6 bases and J by 2 bases. Here the CDR3 DNA reads TGCAGCGTCGCGGGTGGGACAGGGAAGGTATCCACTAATGAAAAACTGTTTTTT. Amino acid sequence: CSVAGGTGKVSTNEKLFF.

The genes are TRBV7-2 and TRBJ2-3; weak D call: TRBD2 (5 bases). The V gene lost 1 base and the J gene lost 2 bases, with 16 bases spanning the gap. CDR1 and CDR2 from the germline V gene are SGHTA and FQGNSA. The length of the CDR3 is 17 residues. DNA of the CDR3: TGTGCCAGCAGCTTAGTGGCCAGCGGAGGATTCACAGATACGCAGTATTTT. It codes for CASSLVASGGFTDTQYF.

The genes are TRBV9 and TRBJ2-7; 10 nucleotides line up with TRBD1. The V segment lost 2 bases and the J segment 6 bases; nucleotides outside the gene matches: 5. This CDR3 region has 14 residues. From germline, CDR1 is SGDLS and CDR2 YYNGEE. The CDR3 nucleotides are TGTGCCAGCAGCGTCCGGACAGGGGGGGTCGAGCAGTACTTC. Protein sequence: CASSVRTGGVEQYF. Filled out from reference TRBV9 and TRBJ2-7, the complete variable domain reads DSGVTQTPKHLITATGQRVTLRCSPRSGDLSVYWYQQSLDQGLQFLIQYYNGEERAKGNILERFSAQQFPDLHSELNLSSLELGDSALYFCASSVRTGGVEQYFGPGTRLTVT.

V usage is TRBV13 and J usage is TRBJ2-3; D unclear. Trimming cost V 6 bases and J 4 bases, with 8 bases left between them. The CDR3 runs 12 residues. Germline V lookup: CDR1 PRHDT, CDR2 FYEKMQ (reference sequence). The CDR3: CASSPNSDTQYF. The CDR3 DNA follows: TGTGCCAGCAGTCCCAACTCAGATACGCAGTATTTT. Filled out from reference TRBV13 and TRBJ2-3, the complete variable domain reads AAGVIQSPRHLIKEKRETATLKCYPIPRHDTVYWYQQGPGQDPQFLISFYEKMQSDKGSIPDRFSAQQFSDYHSELNMSSLELGDSALYFCASSPNSDTQYFGPGTRLTVL.

The count of this clone is one. The chain combines TRBV6-5 with TRBJ2-7, with 7 nucleotides matching TRBD1. CDR3 length: 14 amino acids. Unmatched junction bases numbered 7, after V lost 6 bases and J lost 2 bases. Germline CDR1 is MNHEY and CDR2 is SVGAGI. Here the CDR3 DNA reads TGTGCCAGCAGGGGATCCGGGACAGCCTACGAGCAGTACTTC. Its translation is CASRGSGTAYEQYF.

V is TRBV6-1 and J is TRBJ2-3; 8 bases match TRBD2. This CDR3 spans 18 amino acids. V gave up 1 base and J gave up 0 bases; unmatched junction bases: 9. Germline CDR1 MNHNS, CDR2 SASEGT. This CDR3 is CASSEDPPGGASTDTQYF. The CDR3 region has the DNA TGTGCCAGCAGTGAAGACCCGCCCGGGGGGGCTAGCACAGATACGCAGTATTTT.

The rearrangement links TRBV30 to TRBJ1-2, with D hard to call. Germline CDR1 and CDR2: GTSNPN and SVGIG (reference sequence). CDR3 length: 13 residues. Trimming left V 3 bases short and J 4 bases short, with 12 bases between. Here the CDR3 DNA reads TGTGCCTGGAGAGCGGGCAGCGTCTATGGCTACACCTTC. It is translated as CAWRAGSVYGYTF.

This clone showed up just once. This chain links TRBV6-1 with TRBJ2-1; D not certain. Germline lookup yields CDR1 MNHNS and CDR2 SASEGT. Deletions cut 4 bases from V and 3 bases from J, with 16 bases between. The CDR3 is 16 residues long. Here the CDR3 reads CASSGSGQVIYNEQFF. DNA for the CDR3: TGTGCCAGCAGTGGCTCCGGGCAGGTAATCTACAATGAGCAGTTCTTC.

The rearrangement joins TRBV9 to TRBJ1-2, with D hard to call. V lost 5 bases to trimming and J lost 4 bases, with 12 bases between them. The CDR3 loop spans 13 amino acids. Germline loops: CDR1 SGDLS, CDR2 YYNGEE. The CDR3: CASRSSDRYGYTF. Here the CDR3 DNA reads TGTGCCAGCAGGAGTTCAGATCGCTATGGCTACACCTTC.

This clone was seen only a few times. The chain links TRBV6-2 or TRBV6-3 to TRBJ2-7; 9 nucleotides line up with TRBD2. V lost 0 bases to trimming and J lost 6 bases; unmatched junction nucleotides: 0. Per the germline V gene, CDR1 is MNHEY and CDR2 is SVGEGT. This CDR3 has 13 residues. CDR3 protein: CASSYSTSGEQYF. Written as DNA, the CDR3 is TGTGCCAGCAGTTACTCGACTAGCGGCGAGCAGTACTTC.

The CDR3 spells CASGWLGQETQYF. DNA for the CDR3: TGTGCCTCTGGGTGGCTAGGTCAAGAGACCCAGTACTTC. The chain employs TRBV19 and TRBJ2-5, with unresolved D. This CDR3 region has 13 residues. V lost 11 bases and J lost 2, with 15 bases in between. Germline CDR1 is LNHDA and CDR2 is SQIVND (reference sequence).

CDR3 in amino acids: CASRVGEAGELFF. Written as DNA, the CDR3 is TGTGCCAGCAGAGTGGGGGAGGCCGGGGAGCTGTTTTTT. This rearrangement joins TRBV6-5 to TRBJ2-2; tentatively, D is TRBD2 (6 bases). Deletions cut 6 bases from V and 6 bases from J, with 11 bases between. Germline assignment: CDR1 MNHEY and CDR2 SVGAGI. The CDR3 is made up of 13 amino acids.

This clone came up once. This chain uses TRBV12-3 or TRBV12-4 with TRBJ1-5; D remains ambiguous. The CDR3 totals 13 residues. Trimming took off 1 base at V and 5 bases at J, with 6 bases between the two ends. The CDR3 region is CASSLGAHQPQHF. In DNA, the CDR3 is TGTGCCAGCAGTTTAGGGGCTCATCAGCCCCAGCATTTT.

J is TRBJ2-2 and V is TRBV4-3, with D possibly called TRBD1 or TRBD2 (5 bases each). Trimming took off 0 bases at V and 5 bases at J, with 10 bases between the two ends. The CDR3 extends over 15 amino acids. Germline CDR1 is LGHNA and CDR2 is YSLEER. CDR3 sequence: CASSQDWGGTGELFF. The CDR3 bases are TGCGCCAGCAGCCAAGATTGGGGCGGGACCGGGGAGCTGTTTTTT.

This clone was observed a single time. The rearrangement joins TRBV18 to TRBJ2-1; TRBD2 agrees at 13 bases. This CDR3 spans 19 amino acids. The trim removed 3 bases at V and 4 bases at J, leaving 12 bases unmatched. Germline V lookup: CDR1 KGHSH, CDR2 LQKENI. CDR3 residues: CASSPPTTSGRAGYNEQFF. The CDR3 DNA reads as TGTGCCAGCTCACCGCCGACTACTAGCGGGAGGGCCGGGTACAATGAGCAGTTCTTC.

The rearrangement uses TRBV7-3 and TRBJ2-2, with TRBD1 identical over 7 bases. The CDR3 spans 16 residues. With V trimmed by 5 bases and J by 6 bases, 12 bases remained unmatched. The germline V gene has CDR1 SGHTA and CDR2 FQGTGA. The DNA for the CDR3 is TGTGCCAGCAGCGCCAGGGGCACAGGGGAAGCCGGGGAGCTGTTTTTT. Protein: CASSARGTGEAGELFF.

This sequence joins TRBV4-3 and TRBJ2-5; TRBD2 agrees at 11 bases. With 2 bases clipped from V and 3 bases from J, the junction kept 2 bases outside the gene matches. This CDR3 has 15 amino acids. Germline lookup yields CDR1 LGHNA and CDR2 YSLEER. Here the CDR3 DNA reads TGCGCCAGCAGCCAACAGGGACTAGCGGAAGAGACCCAGTACTTC. This codes for CASSQQGLAEETQYF.

This chain uses TRBV6-5 with TRBJ2-1; D is possibly TRBD2 (6 bases). Trimming cost V 0 bases and J 0 bases, with 9 bases left between them. There are 16 residues in the CDR3. From germline, CDR1 is MNHEY and CDR2 SVGAGI. The CDR3 bases are TGTGCCAGCAGTTACTCGGGGACTTCCTCCTACAATGAGCAGTTCTTC. Translation gives CASSYSGTSSYNEQFF.

The gene calls are TRBV19 and TRBJ2-3, with 8 positions matching TRBD1. Germline CDR1 and CDR2: LNHDA and SQIVND (reference sequence). The ends lost 5 bases at V and 3 bases at J; junction bases unmatched: 7. This CDR3 contains 15 residues. DNA of the CDR3: TGTGCCAGTAGTTTGACAGGGGTAAAGACAGATACGCAGTATTTT. It is translated as CASSLTGVKTDTQYF. Filled out from reference TRBV19 and TRBJ2-3, the complete variable domain reads DGGITQSPKYLFRKEGQNVTLSCEQNLNHDAMYWYRQDPGQGLRLIYYSQIVNDFQKGDIAEGYSVSREKKESFPLTVTSAQKNPTAFYLCASSLTGVKTDTQYFGPGTRLTVL.

The chain uses TRBV7-9 and TRBJ1-6, with 7 bases fitting TRBD1. Germline loops: CDR1 SEHNR, CDR2 FQNEAQ (reference sequence). V gave up 4 bases and J gave up 5 bases; unmatched junction bases: 2. This CDR3 comprises 14 residues. The CDR3: CASSSGTDNSPLHF. The CDR3 DNA sequence: TGTGCCAGCAGCTCCGGGACAGATAATTCACCCCTCCACTTT.

This chain uses TRBV28 with TRBJ2-5, with 8 bases lining up with TRBD2. V lost 4 bases, J lost 3 bases, and 4 bases stayed unmatched. Germline lookup yields CDR1 MDHEN and CDR2 SYDVKM. This CDR3 has 14 amino acids. The CDR3 nucleotides are TGTGCCAGCAGTTCGGGACTAGGGAAAGAGACCCAGTACTTC. Its protein product is CASSSGLGKETQYF.

This clone occurred once. The chain links TRBV10-3 to TRBJ1-2; D is unresolved. V lost 3 bases and J 5 bases, leaving 7 bases between the germline ends. This CDR3 spans 12 amino acids. Germline V gives CDR1 ENHRY, CDR2 SYGVKD. For the CDR3, the DNA is TGTGCCATCAGTGACCAGCTTTATGGCTACACCTTC. This encodes CAISDQLYGYTF.

The rearrangement links TRBV4-3 to TRBJ1-2; 8 bases are a match to TRBD1. V trimming: 1 base; J trimming: 6 bases; junction bases outside the gene matches: 10. Looked up from germline, CDR1 is LGHNA and CDR2 is YSLEER. This CDR3 is 16 amino acids long. The CDR3 region has the DNA TGCGCCAGCAGCCAAGCCCGGACAGGGTGGGGTGATGGCTACACCTTC. Translating gives CASSQARTGWGDGYTF.

This sequence joins TRBV3-1 (or the pseudogene TRBV3-2) and TRBJ2-5; TRBD1 matches 8 bases. The CDR3 spans 19 residues. V was clipped by 4 bases and J by 0 bases; unmatched bases: 16. Germline V CDR1 and CDR2: LGHDT, YNNKEL (reference sequence). The CDR3 DNA reads as TGTGCCAGCAGCCCGCTTCAGACAGGGGCTTCCCCGTACCAAGAGACCCAGTACTTC. This translates into CASSPLQTGASPYQETQYF.

The rearrangement joins TRBV2 to TRBJ2-3; no clear D gene. The germline CDR1 and CDR2 sequences are SNHLY and FYNNEI. The CDR3 has 13 amino acids. V was trimmed by 6 bases and J by 0 bases, leaving 7 bases between them. The CDR3 spells CASSQESTDTQYF. The CDR3 DNA reads TGTGCCAGCAGCCAGGAAAGCACAGATACGCAGTATTTT.

As regards this clone: The junction departs from the called germline gene at one end, perhaps through a read error. This chain links TRBV7-7 with TRBJ2-1, with 9 bases fitting TRBD1. The length of the CDR3 is 15 residues. Germline V CDR1 and CDR2: SSHAT, FNYEAQ (reference sequence). CDR3 sequence: CASSSTGGSYNEQFF. CDR3 coding DNA: TGTGCTAGCAGTTCGACAGGGGGGTCCTACAATGAGCAGTTCTTC.

V gene TRBV27 combines with J gene TRBJ2-5, with TRBD1 matching 9 bases. Per the germline V gene, CDR1 is MNHEY and CDR2 is SMNVEV (reference sequence). Trimming at V came to 5 bases and at J to 4 bases, leaving 8 bases not matched to a gene. The CDR3 sequence is 15 residues long. This chain's CDR3 is CASSLGTGWGETQYF. The CDR3 region has the DNA TGTGCCAGCAGTCTCGGGACAGGGTGGGGAGAGACCCAGTACTTC.

The chain recombines TRBV30 with TRBJ2-7; 11 positions match TRBD1. Trimming removed 2 bases from V and 5 bases from J; junction bases left unmatched: 14. CDR3 length: 17 amino acids. Germline V CDR1 and CDR2: GTSNPN, SVGIG (reference sequence). CDR3 nucleotide sequence: TGTGCCTGGAGTCGCCCAGTTCCCCGGGACAGGGGGGACGAGCAGTACTTC. Amino acid sequence: CAWSRPVPRDRGDEQYF.

The rearrangement joins TRBV9 to TRBJ2-1, with 10 bases fitting TRBD2. There are 15 residues in the CDR3. Losses at the gene ends were 0 bases for V and 10 bases for J; bases not matched to a gene: 7. Germline-derived CDR1 and CDR2 are SGDLS and YYNGEE. Here the CDR3 DNA reads TGTGCCAGCAGCGTAGTGGCTAGCGGGAGAGAGGAGCAGTTCTTC. Translating it yields CASSVVASGREEQFF.